A selection of T cell receptor beta chains follows, all from one sample in a study of cytomegalovirus exposure and HLA in healthy donors. Only in-frame clones appear in the TCRdb table, and some are missing; sequencing was by immunoSEQ multiplex PCR. The top ten clones hold over 5% of a sample with under 130,000 clones, about 74% of them seen once. Sequenced: PBMCs. The receptors here all came from a female donor in good health and CMV-seropositive. The CDR3 runs from the conserved cysteine through the conserved F or W. The D gene is left open where the match is weak. Not every row has a clone size; where given, it reads once, few, many or a size class.

D gene | J gene | V gene | clone size | CDR3 protein | CDR3 DNA
- | TRBJ1-2 | TRBV29-1 | - | CSVGTGTNYGYTF | TGCAGCGTTGGCACGGGGACTAACTATGGCTACACCTTC
TRBD1 | TRBJ2-1 | TRBV25-1 | - | CASPLIGQGVYNEQFF | TGTGCCAGCCCGCTCATTGGACAGGGGGTATACAATGAGCAGTTCTTC
TRBD1 | TRBJ1-3 | TRBV5-1 | - | CASSQGTGGSPGNTIYF | TGCGCCAGCAGCCAGGGGACAGGGGGTAGCCCTGGAAACACCATATATTTT
- | TRBJ1-1 | TRBV2 | - | CASSARRQDTEAFF | TGTGCCAGCAGCGCCCGGCGACAAGACACTGAAGCTTTCTTT
- | TRBJ1-5 | TRBV19 | - | CASRLSGSQPQHF | TGTGCCAGTAGGCTATCGGGTTCTCAGCCCCAGCATTTT
TRBD2 | TRBJ2-1 | TRBV5-5 | - | CASSLTSGGYSEQFF | TGTGCCAGCAGCTTAACTAGCGGGGGGTATAGTGAGCAGTTCTTC
TRBD2 | TRBJ2-3 | TRBV5-4 | - | CASSFGLAGDTQYF | TGTGCCAGCAGCTTCGGACTAGCCGGGGACACGCAGTATTTT
TRBD1 | TRBJ1-6 | TRBV6-5 | few | CASSLLGGTGNSPLHF | TGTGCCAGCAGTTTACTGGGGGGGACAGGGAATTCACCCCTCCACTTT
- | TRBJ1-2 | TRBV5-1 | - | CASSSRQHTNYGYTF | TGCGCCAGCAGCTCAAGACAACATACTAACTATGGCTACACCTTC
TRBD1 | TRBJ1-1 | TRBV29-1 | - | CSVRTGLNTEAFF | TGCAGCGTGCGGACAGGGCTGAACACTGAAGCTTTCTTT
- | TRBJ1-2 | TRBV7-5 | - | CVRSQGRGGRRGGYTF | TGTGTCAGAAGCCAGGGGAGGGGAGGGCGGAGGGGAGGCTACACCTTC
- | TRBJ1-1 | TRBV7-2 | - | CASSLAGLATEAFF | TGTGCCAGCAGCTTAGCTGGGCTGGCCACTGAAGCTTTCTTT
- | TRBJ1-5 | TRBV2 | - | CASSESSYSNQPQHF | TGTGCCAGCAGTGAGAGCTCATATAGCAATCAGCCCCAGCATTTT
- | TRBJ2-1 | TRBV7-9 | - | CASKGAVGEQFF | TGTGCCAGCAAAGGAGCAGTTGGTGAGCAGTTCTTC
- | TRBJ2-5 | TRBV30 | - | CAWSVEPGGTQYF | TGTGCCTGGAGTGTGGAGCCTGGTGGGACCCAGTACTTC
TRBD2 | TRBJ2-7 | TRBV6-6 | - | CASSYPTSGVYEQYF | TGTGCCAGCAGTTACCCGACTAGCGGGGTCTACGAGCAGTACTTC
- | TRBJ1-5 | TRBV6-1 | once | CASTMTVNSNQPQHF | TGTGCCAGCACTATGACAGTTAATAGCAATCAGCCCCAGCATTTT
- | TRBJ1-4 | TRBV14 | - | CASSPSLQGRNEKLFF | TGTGCCAGCAGCCCAAGCCTGCAGGGGAGAAATGAAAAACTGTTTTTT
TRBD1 | TRBJ1-6 | TRBV4-2 | - | CASRDGTGNSPLHF | TGTGCCAGCAGGGACGGGACAGGCAATTCACCCCTCCACTTT
TRBD1 | TRBJ1-2 | TRBV11-2 | - | CASSLDLRQGKADGYTF | TGTGCCAGCAGCTTAGATCTGCGACAGGGAAAGGCTGATGGCTACACCTTC
TRBD2 | TRBJ2-3 | TRBV7-9 | - | CASRPASGSSSEQYF | TGTGCCAGCAGGCCGGCTAGCGGGAGCTCATCGGAGCAGTATTTT
- | TRBJ2-3 | TRBV4-1 | - | CASSNYGNTDTQYF | TGCGCCAGCAGCAATTACGGTAACACAGATACGCAGTATTTT
TRBD1 | TRBJ1-2 | TRBV18 | - | CASSPNRDSFYGYTF | TGTGCCAGCTCACCAAACCGGGACAGCTTCTATGGCTACACCTTC
- | TRBJ2-7 | TRBV7-8 | - | CASSLVGGSTYEQYF | TGTGCCAGCAGCTTAGTAGGCGGCAGTACGTACGAGCAGTACTTC
- | TRBJ1-2 | TRBV5-1 | once | CASSLDPQTQNYTF | TGCGCCAGCAGCTTGGACCCCCAGACACAAAACTACACCTTC
- | TRBJ1-1 | TRBV27 | few | CASSPTLSGVNTEAFF | TGTGCCAGCAGTCCTACGCTTTCGGGGGTGAACACTGAAGCTTTCTTT
TRBD1 | TRBJ1-2 | TRBV5-1 | - | CASSGNRGDGYTF | TGCGCCAGCAGCGGTAACAGGGGAGATGGCTACACCTTC
TRBD1 | TRBJ2-5 | TRBV6-5 | once | CASRNSGTGGETQYF | TGTGCCAGCAGGAATTCCGGGACAGGGGGAGAGACCCAGTACTTC
- | TRBJ1-4 | TRBV19 | - | CASGDILSAPTNEKLFF | TGTGCCAGCGGGGACATCCTTAGTGCCCCAACTAATGAAAAACTGTTTTTT
TRBD2 | TRBJ2-5 | TRBV27 | - | CASRLAGGQETQYF | TGTGCCAGCAGACTAGCGGGGGGCCAAGAGACCCAGTACTTC
- | TRBJ2-6 | TRBV7-3 | - | CASSLTRAGANVLTF | TGTGCCAGCAGCTTAACCAGGGCTGGGGCCAACGTCCTGACTTTC
TRBD2 | TRBJ2-1 | TRBV4-1 | once | CASSQDPVGGLAGYNEQFF | TGCGCCAGCAGCCAAGATCCCGTGGGGGGACTAGCGGGCTACAATGAGCAGTTCTTC
- | TRBJ2-2 | TRBV5-6 | - | CASSFFQTGNTGELFF | TGTGCCAGCAGCTTCTTTCAGACAGGGAACACCGGGGAGCTGTTTTTT
TRBD2 | TRBJ2-5 | TRBV28 | few | CASSLTSGGQETQYF | TGTGCCAGCAGTCTGACTAGCGGGGGCCAAGAGACCCAGTACTTC
- | TRBJ2-1 | TRBV6-1 | - | CASGFGQTRHDEQFF | TGTGCCAGCGGATTTGGACAGACCCGGCACGATGAGCAGTTCTTC
TRBD1 | TRBJ1-1 | TRBV2 | - | CASRYTTGGQGAFF | TGTGCCAGCAGATACACTACAGGGGGCCAGGGAGCTTTCTTT
- | TRBJ1-3 | TRBV30 | - | CAWTLGGTGNTIYF | TGTGCCTGGACCCTGGGAGGGACTGGAAACACCATATATTTT
- | TRBJ2-1 | TRBV5-1 | - | CASRFEAKNEQFF | TGCGCCAGCAGATTCGAGGCAAAAAATGAGCAGTTCTTC